This is a list of T cell receptor beta chains from one sample in a study of cytomegalovirus exposure and HLA in healthy donors. Method: immunoSEQ multiplex PCR; TCRdb's copy keeps in-frame clones and lacks some. Of roughly 100,000 clones in the sample, roughly 70% were seen once. The material sequenced was PBMCs. These receptors originate from a man aged 35 to 55 in good health and CMV-seropositive. The CDR3 runs from the conserved cysteine through the conserved F or W.

TRBJ1-5,TRBV10-2,CASSEPGGSNQPQHF
TRBJ2-5,TRBV7-9,CASSLGGLAGVETQYF
TRBJ2-2,TRBV7-9,CASSFLAGGDGELFF
TRBJ1-2,TRBV4-2,CASSQGDRGSGYTF
TRBJ2-7,TRBV28,CASSFGSSEQYF
TRBJ2-1,TRBV6-5,CASSYLAGNEQFF
TRBJ2-1,TRBV4-3,CASSQDADFPRLNEQFF
TRBJ2-3,TRBV5-1,CASSRGGDSTDTQYF
TRBJ2-2,TRBV4-2,CASSQSPSSGTNTGELFF
TRBJ2-2,TRBV2,CASQRGTGPTGELFF
TRBJ1-5,TRBV30,CAWEKGYNQPQHF
TRBJ1-1,TRBV7-9,CASSLYPGNTEAFF
TRBJ2-5,TRBV4-1,CASSQTDRGETQYF
TRBJ2-7,TRBV28,CATGAGPYEQYF
TRBJ2-1,TRBV10-3,CAIRPTGAEINEQFF
TRBJ2-5,TRBV6-6,CASSPEEPETQYF
TRBJ1-2,TRBV7-8,CASSLGGVGGGSGYTF
TRBJ1-5,TRBV6-5,CASRPHSNQPQHF
TRBJ2-1,TRBV7-8,CASSLGPFSGGNNEQFF
TRBJ2-1,TRBV18,CASSHSGTGNNEQFF
TRBJ1-5,TRBV19,CASSWGQPNQPQHF
TRBJ1-1,TRBV7-2,CASSLQGDTEAFF
TRBJ2-5,TRBV7-3,CASSMTGEETQYF
TRBJ2-2,TRBV6-6,CASSSPTGVNTGELFF
TRBJ2-7,TRBV27,CASRVLAEPYYEQYF
TRBJ2-2,TRBV28,CASRSGQGADTGELFF
TRBJ1-5,TRBV5-8,CASSWLATADSNQPQHF
TRBJ2-5,TRBV2,CASDRGRGETQYF
TRBJ1-2,TRBV6-5,CASSYSNREFGGYTF
TRBJ2-3,TRBV11-2,CASSRRQSSTDTQYF
TRBJ2-3,TRBV7-9,CASSGSGTSTDTQYF
TRBJ1-5,TRBV27,CASSPTIQGPQHF
TRBJ2-3,TRBV7-3,CASSLNTLDTDTQYF
TRBJ2-7,TRBV5-4,CASSLGSGTGVYEQYF
TRBJ2-1,TRBV5-1,CASSGDSYNEQFF
TRBJ2-1,TRBV7-8,CASSYPSAGTSYNEQFF
TRBJ2-2,TRBV28,CASSSPGGWTSGELFF
TRBJ1-2,TRBV2,CASQLGTGGGYTF
TRBJ2-1,TRBV7-9,CASSSSGYSSSYNEQFF